The 3 T cell receptor beta chains reported below all come from one sample, sequenced in a study of cytomegalovirus exposure and HLA in healthy donors (dated by TCRdb to 2015 to 2018). Library generation was performed with the immunoSEQ multiplex PCR assay. For the multiplex PCR, a mixture combining 60 forward primers for TCR Vbeta segments and 13 reverse primers for TCR Jbeta segments was used. Sourced from immuneACCESS, this table was stored by TCRdb with only in-frame sequences that have V and J called. A share of the clones is absent; for the studies checked, an unresolved V gene accounts for under half, and the remainder has no known explanation. In all, the sample holds 80,000 to 90,000 clones, and roughly 76% of those were seen once. Clones ranked in the top ten supply about 2% of the sample. The sequenced sample was PBMCs. The receptors derive from a woman between 25 and 40 years old in good health and CMV-seronegative.

CDR3 nucleotide sequence: TGTGCCAGCAGCGCGGACAGGGGATACACTGAAGCTTTCTTT. Translated: CASSADRGYTEAFF. The chain combines TRBV7-2 with TRBJ1-1; TRBD1 aligns across 9 bases. Germline values: CDR1 SGHTA, CDR2 FQGNSA. The CDR3 covers 14 residues. V dropped 5 bases and J dropped 3; count of bases not matched to a gene: 4.

This clone appeared a few times. The chain combines TRBV18 with TRBJ2-7; D not resolved. This CDR3 comprises 13 residues. CDR1 and CDR2 from the germline V gene are KGHSH and LQKENI. V gave up 6 bases and J gave up 6 bases, with 15 bases separating them. CDR3 sequence (DNA): TGTGCCAGCTCCCCGTCAGACACCCGCGAGCAGTACTTC. Its protein is CASSPSDTREQYF.

This sequence joins TRBV15 and TRBJ2-5; maybe TRBD1 (5 bases). The J call may be in error: the DNA end matches TRBJ2-7 better. Germline V CDR1 and CDR2: LNHNV, YYDKDF (reference sequence). The CDR3 runs 14 residues. CDR3 nucleotide sequence: TGTGCCACCAGCAGAGATGGCGACAGCTACGAGCAGTACTTC. It yields the protein CATSRDGDSYEQYF.